Detailed here is one T cell receptor (beta chain). The target antigen is unknown. The CDR3 sequence is 12 residues long. Trimming removed 5 bases from V and 6 bases from J, with 11 bases in between. Looked up from germline, CDR1 is SQVTM and CDR2 is ANQGSEA. TCRdb re-derived calls from the reads in MiXCR, one entry per CDR3 protein. There are some 920,000 distinct CDR3 sequences in the sample; 31% occur only once, and roughly 13% lies in the top ten. This sample stems from a study of T cell repertoires in cytomegalovirus infection. Study information: CMV epitopes in the study were HLA-C-restricted (recently identified) and HLA-B-restricted (well studied).

Study-wide results and limits: In two of eight donors, the top clonotype was HLA-C-restricted CMV-specific. Summed frequency of public TCR beta families distinguished CMV carriers with the relevant HLA.

The sequences come from cultured CD8+ T cells from PBMCs, collected from culture after CMV antigen stimulation. The chain is built from TRBV29-1 and TRBJ2-1; possible D gene TRBD1, 6 bases. This TCR was recovered from a human donor in good health (CMV status not recorded). Some clones in this sample may be carry-over from other donors' samples. The CDR3 sequence is CSVTPTGNEQFF. CDR3 nucleotides: TGCAGCGTTACCCCGACAGGCAATGAGCAGTTCTTC.